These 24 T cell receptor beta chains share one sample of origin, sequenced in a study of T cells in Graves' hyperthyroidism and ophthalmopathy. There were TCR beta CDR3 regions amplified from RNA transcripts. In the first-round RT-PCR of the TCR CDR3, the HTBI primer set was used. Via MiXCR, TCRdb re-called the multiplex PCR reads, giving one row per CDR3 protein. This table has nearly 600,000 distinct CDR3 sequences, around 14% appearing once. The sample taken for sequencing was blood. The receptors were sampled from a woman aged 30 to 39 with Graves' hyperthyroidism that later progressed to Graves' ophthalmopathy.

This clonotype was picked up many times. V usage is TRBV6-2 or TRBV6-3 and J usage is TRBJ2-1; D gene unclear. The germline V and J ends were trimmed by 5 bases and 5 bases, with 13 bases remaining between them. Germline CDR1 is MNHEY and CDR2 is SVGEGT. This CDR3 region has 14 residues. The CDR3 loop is CASSRRARNNEQFF. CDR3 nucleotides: TGTGCCAGCAGTCGACGCGCCAGAAACAATGAGCAGTTCTTC.

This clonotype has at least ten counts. The DNA of the CDR3 is TGTGCCAGCAGTCAGGGACACGCCAACACTGAAGCTTTCTTT. Its protein is CASSQGHANTEAFF. The gene calls are TRBV7-2 and TRBJ1-1; maybe TRBD1 (6 bases). There are 14 residues in the CDR3. V was cut by 6 bases and J by 2 bases, with 13 bases left in between. Germline loops: CDR1 SGHTA, CDR2 FQGNSA.

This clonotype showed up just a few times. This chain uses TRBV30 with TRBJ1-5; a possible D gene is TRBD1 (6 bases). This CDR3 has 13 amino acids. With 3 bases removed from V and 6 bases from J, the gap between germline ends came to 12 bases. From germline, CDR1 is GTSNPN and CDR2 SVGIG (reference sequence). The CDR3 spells CAWSQGGPQPQHF. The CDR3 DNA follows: TGTGCCTGGAGCCAAGGGGGGCCTCAGCCCCAGCATTTT.

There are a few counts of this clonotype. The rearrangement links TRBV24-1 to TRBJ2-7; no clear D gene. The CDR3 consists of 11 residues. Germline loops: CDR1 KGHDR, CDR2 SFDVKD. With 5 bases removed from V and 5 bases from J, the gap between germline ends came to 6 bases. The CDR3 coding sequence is TGTGCCACCAGTGCCTCAAACGAGCAGTACTTC. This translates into CATSASNEQYF.

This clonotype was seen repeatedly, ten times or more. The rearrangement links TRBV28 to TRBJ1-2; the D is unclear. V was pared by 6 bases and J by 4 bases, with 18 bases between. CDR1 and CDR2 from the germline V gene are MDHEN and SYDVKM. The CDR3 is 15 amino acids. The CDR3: CASSKPLTAPYGYTF. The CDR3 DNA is TGTGCCAGCAGCAAGCCCCTTACTGCTCCCTATGGCTACACCTTC.

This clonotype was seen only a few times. CDR3 nucleotides: TGCAGTGCGAGCGGCGGCGGGAGGGGATACAATGAGCAGTTCTTC. Protein sequence: CSASGGGRGYNEQFF. The chain combines TRBV20-1 with TRBJ2-1; TRBD2 matches 9 bases. The V and J ends lost 6 bases and 4 bases, in that order; junction bases with no gene match: 10. The germline gives CDR1 DFQATT, CDR2 SNEGSKA (reference sequence). This CDR3 has 15 residues.

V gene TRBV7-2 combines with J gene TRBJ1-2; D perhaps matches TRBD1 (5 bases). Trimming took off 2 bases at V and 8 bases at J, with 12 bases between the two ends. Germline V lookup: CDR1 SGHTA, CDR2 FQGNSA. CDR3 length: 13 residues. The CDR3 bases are TGTGCCAGCAGCTTACGGGGGTTTGAGGGCTACACCTTC. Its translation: CASSLRGFEGYTF.

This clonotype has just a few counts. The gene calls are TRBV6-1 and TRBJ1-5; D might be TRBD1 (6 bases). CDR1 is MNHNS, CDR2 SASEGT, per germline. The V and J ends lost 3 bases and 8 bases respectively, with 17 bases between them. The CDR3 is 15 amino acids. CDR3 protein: CASSDIREGEEPQHF. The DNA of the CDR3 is TGTGCCAGCAGTGATATAAGGGAGGGGGAAGAGCCCCAGCATTTT.

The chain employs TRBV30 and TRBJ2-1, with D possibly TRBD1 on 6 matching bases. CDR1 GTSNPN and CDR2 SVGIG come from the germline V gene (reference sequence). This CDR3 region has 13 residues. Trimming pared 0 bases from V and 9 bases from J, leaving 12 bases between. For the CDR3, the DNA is TGTGCCTGGAGTGTATATGGGGGCGGTGAGCAGTTCTTC. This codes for CAWSVYGGGEQFF.

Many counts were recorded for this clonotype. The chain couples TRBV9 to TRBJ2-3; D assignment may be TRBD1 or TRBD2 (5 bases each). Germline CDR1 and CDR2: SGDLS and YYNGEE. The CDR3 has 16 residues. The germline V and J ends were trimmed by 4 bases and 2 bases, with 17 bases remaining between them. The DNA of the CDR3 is TGTGCCAGCAGCTCCCCCGGGACCGTGTTCACAGATACGCAGTATTTT. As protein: CASSSPGTVFTDTQYF. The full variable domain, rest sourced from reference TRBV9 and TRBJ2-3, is DSGVTQTPKHLITATGQRVTLRCSPRSGDLSVYWYQQSLDQGLQFLIQYYNGEERAKGNILERFSAQQFPDLHSELNLSSLELGDSALYFCASSSPGTVFTDTQYFGPGTRLTVL.

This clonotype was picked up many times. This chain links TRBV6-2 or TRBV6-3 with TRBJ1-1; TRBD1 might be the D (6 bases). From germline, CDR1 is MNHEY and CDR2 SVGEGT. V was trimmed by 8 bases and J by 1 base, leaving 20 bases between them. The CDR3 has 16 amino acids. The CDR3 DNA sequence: TGTGCCAGCCAACCCAGGGGCCCGGTTCAGAACACTGAAGCTTTCTTT. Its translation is CASQPRGPVQNTEAFF.

The CDR3 coding sequence is TGTGCCAGCAGCGGGGGGGGGGGGGGAGTTCACACCGGGGAGCTGTTTTTT. Encoded protein: CASSGGGGGVHTGELFF. The chain recombines TRBV11-3 with TRBJ2-2; 7 positions agree with TRBD2. V lost 5 bases and J lost 3; bases outside the gene matches: 12. In germline, CDR1 is SGHNT, CDR2 YENEEA. The CDR3 loop spans 17 amino acids.

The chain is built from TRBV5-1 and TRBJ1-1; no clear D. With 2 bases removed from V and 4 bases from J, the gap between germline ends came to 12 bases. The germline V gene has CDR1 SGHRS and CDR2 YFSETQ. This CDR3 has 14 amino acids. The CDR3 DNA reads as TGCGCCAGCAGCTTTGGGCGGACGAGCACTGAAGCTTTCTTT. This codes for CASSFGRTSTEAFF.

CDR3 in DNA: TGTGCCAGTAGTGAATACAAGCGTGCCGGTGGCTACACCTTC. This encodes CASSEYKRAGGYTF. This chain links TRBV19 with TRBJ1-2; D gene unclear. Trimming pared 5 bases from V and 7 bases from J, leaving 17 bases between. Per the germline V gene, CDR1 is LNHDA and CDR2 is SQIVND (reference sequence). This CDR3 contains 14 residues.

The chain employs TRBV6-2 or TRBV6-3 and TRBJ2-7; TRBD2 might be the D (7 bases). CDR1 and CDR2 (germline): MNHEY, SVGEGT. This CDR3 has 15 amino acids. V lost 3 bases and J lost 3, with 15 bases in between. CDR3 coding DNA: TGTGCCAGCAGTTATAGTCGGGGGGCGAGCTACGAGCAGTACTTC. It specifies CASSYSRGASYEQYF.

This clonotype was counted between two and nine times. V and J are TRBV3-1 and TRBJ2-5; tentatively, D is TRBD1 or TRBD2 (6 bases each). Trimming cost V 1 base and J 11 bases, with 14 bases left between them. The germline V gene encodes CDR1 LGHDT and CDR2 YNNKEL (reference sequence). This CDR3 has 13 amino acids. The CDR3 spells CASSQVRRGIQYF. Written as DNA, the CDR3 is TGTGCCAGCAGCCAAGTACGGAGGGGGATTCAGTACTTC.

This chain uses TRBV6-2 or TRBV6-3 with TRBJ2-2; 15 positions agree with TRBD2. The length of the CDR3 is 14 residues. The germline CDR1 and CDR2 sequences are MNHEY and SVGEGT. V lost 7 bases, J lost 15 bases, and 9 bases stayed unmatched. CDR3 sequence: CASNRPGLAGGVFF. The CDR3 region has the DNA TGTGCCAGCAACCGACCGGGACTAGCGGGAGGAGTGTTTTTT.

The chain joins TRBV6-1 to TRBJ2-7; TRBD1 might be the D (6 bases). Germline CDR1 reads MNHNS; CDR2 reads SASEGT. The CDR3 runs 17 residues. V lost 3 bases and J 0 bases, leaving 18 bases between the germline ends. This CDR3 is CASSDPLTGSYSYEQYF. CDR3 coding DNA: TGTGCCAGCAGTGACCCTCTGACAGGATCCTACTCCTACGAGCAGTACTTC.

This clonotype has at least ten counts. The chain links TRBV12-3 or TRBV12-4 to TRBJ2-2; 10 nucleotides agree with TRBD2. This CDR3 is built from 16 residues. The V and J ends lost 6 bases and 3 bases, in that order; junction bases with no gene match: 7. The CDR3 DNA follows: TGTGCCAGCAGAATATTAAGCGGGAGGGACACCGGGGAGCTGTTTTTT. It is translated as CASRILSGRDTGELFF.

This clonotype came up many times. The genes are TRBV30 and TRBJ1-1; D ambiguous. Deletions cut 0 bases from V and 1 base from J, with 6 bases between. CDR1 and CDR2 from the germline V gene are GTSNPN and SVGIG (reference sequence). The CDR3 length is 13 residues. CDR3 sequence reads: CAWSVTWNTEAFF. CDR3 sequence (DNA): TGTGCCTGGAGTGTAACGTGGAACACTGAAGCTTTCTTT.

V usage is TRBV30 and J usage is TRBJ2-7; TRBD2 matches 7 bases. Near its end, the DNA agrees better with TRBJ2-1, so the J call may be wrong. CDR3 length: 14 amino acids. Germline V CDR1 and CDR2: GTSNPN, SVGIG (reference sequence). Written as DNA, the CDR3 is TGTGCCTGGAGTTCTCCCGGGACTACCTACGAGCAGTTCTTC. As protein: CAWSSPGTTYEQFF.

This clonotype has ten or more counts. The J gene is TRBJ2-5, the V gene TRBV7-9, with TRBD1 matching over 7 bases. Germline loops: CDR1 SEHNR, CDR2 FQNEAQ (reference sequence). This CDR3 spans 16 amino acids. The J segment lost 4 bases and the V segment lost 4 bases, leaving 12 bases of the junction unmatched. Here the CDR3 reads CASSSPTGRTLETQYF. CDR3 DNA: TGTGCCAGCAGCTCCCCGACAGGGCGGACTTTAGAGACCCAGTACTTC.

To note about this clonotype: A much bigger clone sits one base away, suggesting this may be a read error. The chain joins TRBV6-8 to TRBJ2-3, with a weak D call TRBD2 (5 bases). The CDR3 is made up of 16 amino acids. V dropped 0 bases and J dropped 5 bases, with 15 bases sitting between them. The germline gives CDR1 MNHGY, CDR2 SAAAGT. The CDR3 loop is CASSYSQLEVRDTQYF. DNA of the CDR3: TGTGCCAGCAGTTACTCCCAGCTGGAGGTGAGAGATACGCAGTATTTT.

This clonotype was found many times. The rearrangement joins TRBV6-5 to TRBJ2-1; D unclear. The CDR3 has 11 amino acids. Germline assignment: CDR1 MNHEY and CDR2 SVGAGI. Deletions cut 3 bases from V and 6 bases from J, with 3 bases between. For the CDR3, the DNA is TGTGCCAGCAGTTATAGCAATGAGCAGTTCTTC. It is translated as CASSYSNEQFF.